This T cell receptor beta chain is drawn from a study of OX40 agonist ivuxolimab in advanced cancers. Study-wide results and caveats: Researchers did not establish what antigens the expanded peripheral T cells target. With doses of 0.1-3.0 mg/kg, partial responders showed among the lowest clonal expansion.

The method was immunoSEQ multiplex PCR; TCRdb's version includes in-frame clones alone and lacks a portion of them. The sample has roughly 77,000 clones, approximately 80% seen once. A remark on this clone: Its antigen is as yet unknown.

Deletions cut 3 bases from V and 7 bases from J, with 13 bases between. The CDR3 runs to 13 residues. Germline V lookup: CDR1 MNHEY, CDR2 SMNVEV (reference sequence). This specimen consisted of CD4+ or CD8+ T cells sorted from blood, obtained in a trial of the OX40 agonist ivuxolimab. The J gene is TRBJ2-7, the V gene TRBV27, with D possibly TRBD1 on 8 matching bases. This sequence originates from an adult with an advanced solid tumor such as melanoma, head and neck, liver or kidney cancer. The CDR3 loop reads CASSFNRGGEQYF. The CDR3 DNA reads TGTGCCAGCAGTTTTAACAGGGGGGGAGAGCAGTACTTC.